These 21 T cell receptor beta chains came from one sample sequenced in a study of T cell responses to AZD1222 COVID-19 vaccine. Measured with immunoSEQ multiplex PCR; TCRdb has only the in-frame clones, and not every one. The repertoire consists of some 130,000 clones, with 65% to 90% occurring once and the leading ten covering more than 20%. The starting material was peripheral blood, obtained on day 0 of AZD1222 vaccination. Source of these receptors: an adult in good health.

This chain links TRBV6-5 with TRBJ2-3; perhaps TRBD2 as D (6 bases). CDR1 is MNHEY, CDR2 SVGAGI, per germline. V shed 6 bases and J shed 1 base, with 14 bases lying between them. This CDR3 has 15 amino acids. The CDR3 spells CASSRTGDRTDTQYF. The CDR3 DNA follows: TGTGCCAGCAGCCGGACGGGGGATCGCACAGATACGCAGTATTTT.

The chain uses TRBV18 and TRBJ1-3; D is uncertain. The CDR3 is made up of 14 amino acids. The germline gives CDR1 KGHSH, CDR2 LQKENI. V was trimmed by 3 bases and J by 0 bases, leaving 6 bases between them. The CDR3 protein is CASSPGSSGNTIYF. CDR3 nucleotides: TGTGCCAGCTCACCTGGAAGCTCTGGAAACACCATATATTTT.

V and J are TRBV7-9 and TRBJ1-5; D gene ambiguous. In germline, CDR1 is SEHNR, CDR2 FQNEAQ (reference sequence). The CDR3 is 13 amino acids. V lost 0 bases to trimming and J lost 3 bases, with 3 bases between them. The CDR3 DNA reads TGTGCCAGCAGCTTAGCTCTCAATCAGCCCCAGCATTTT. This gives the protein CASSLALNQPQHF.

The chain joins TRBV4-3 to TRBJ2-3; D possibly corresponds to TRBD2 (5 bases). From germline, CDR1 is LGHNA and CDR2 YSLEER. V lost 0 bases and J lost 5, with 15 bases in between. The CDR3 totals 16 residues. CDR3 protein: CASSQDRRVGGDTQYF. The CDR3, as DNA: TGCGCCAGCAGCCAAGATCGCCGGGTAGGAGGAGATACGCAGTATTTT.

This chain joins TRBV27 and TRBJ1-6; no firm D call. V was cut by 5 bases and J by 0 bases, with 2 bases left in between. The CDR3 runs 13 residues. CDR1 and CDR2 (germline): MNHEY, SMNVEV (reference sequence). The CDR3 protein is CASSGSYNSPLHF. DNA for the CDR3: TGTGCCAGCAGTGGCTCCTATAATTCACCCCTCCACTTT.

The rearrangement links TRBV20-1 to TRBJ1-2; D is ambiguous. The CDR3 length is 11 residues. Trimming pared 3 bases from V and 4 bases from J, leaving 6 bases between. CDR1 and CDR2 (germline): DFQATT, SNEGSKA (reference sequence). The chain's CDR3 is CSASSFYGYTF. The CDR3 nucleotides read TGCAGTGCTAGTTCCTTCTATGGCTACACCTTC.

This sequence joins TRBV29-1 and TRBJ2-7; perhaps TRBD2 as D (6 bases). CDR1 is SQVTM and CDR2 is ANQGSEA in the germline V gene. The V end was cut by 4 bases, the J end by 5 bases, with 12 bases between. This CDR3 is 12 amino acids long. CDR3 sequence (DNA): TGCAGCGTTGCACGGGGGACGCACGAGCAGTACTTC. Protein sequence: CSVARGTHEQYF.

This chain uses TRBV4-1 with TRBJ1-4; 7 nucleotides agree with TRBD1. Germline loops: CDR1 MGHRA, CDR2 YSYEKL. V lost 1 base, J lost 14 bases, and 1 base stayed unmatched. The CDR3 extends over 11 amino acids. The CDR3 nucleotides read TGCGCCAGCAGCCAAGGGACAGGTCTGTTTTTT. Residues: CASSQGTGLFF.

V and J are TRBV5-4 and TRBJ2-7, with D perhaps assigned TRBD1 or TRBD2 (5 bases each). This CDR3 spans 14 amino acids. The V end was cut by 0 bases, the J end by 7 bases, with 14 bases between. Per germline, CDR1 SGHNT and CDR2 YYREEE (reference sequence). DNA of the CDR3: TGTGCCAGCAGCTTGGTTGGGGGTGCGCTTGAGCAGTACTTC. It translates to CASSLVGGALEQYF.

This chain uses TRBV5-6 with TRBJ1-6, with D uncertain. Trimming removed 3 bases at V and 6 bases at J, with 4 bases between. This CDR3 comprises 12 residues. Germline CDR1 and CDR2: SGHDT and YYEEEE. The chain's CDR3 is CASSWPNSPLHF. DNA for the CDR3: TGTGCCAGCAGCTGGCCTAATTCACCCCTCCACTTT.

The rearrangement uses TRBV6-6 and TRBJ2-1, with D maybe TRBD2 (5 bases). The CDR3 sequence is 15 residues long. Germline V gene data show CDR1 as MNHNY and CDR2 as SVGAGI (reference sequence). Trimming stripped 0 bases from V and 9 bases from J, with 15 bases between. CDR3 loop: CASSYSGSRSGEQFF. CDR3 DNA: TGTGCCAGCAGTTACTCAGGCTCGCGGAGCGGTGAGCAGTTCTTC.

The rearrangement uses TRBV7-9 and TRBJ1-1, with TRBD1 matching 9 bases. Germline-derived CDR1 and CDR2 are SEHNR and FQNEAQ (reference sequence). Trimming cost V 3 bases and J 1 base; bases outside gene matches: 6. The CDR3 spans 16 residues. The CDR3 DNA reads TGTGCCAGCAGCTTGGACAGGGGAGTTGGGAACACTGAAGCTTTCTTT. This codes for CASSLDRGVGNTEAFF.

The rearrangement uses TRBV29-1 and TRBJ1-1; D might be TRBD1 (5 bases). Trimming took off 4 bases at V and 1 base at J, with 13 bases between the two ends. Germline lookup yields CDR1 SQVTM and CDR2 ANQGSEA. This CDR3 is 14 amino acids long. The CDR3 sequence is CSVVLRVTNTEAFF. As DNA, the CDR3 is TGCAGCGTTGTACTCAGGGTGACGAACACTGAAGCTTTCTTT.

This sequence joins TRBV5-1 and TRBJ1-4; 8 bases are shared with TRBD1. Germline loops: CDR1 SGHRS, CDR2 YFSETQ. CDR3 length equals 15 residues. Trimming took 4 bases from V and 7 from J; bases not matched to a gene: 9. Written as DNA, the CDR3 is TGCGCCAGCAGCAACCAAGGACAGGGCGGTGAAAAACTGTTTTTT. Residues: CASSNQGQGGEKLFF.

The CDR3 sequence is CASRVTHLNTGELFF. The DNA of the CDR3 is TGTGCCAGCAGGGTGACTCACCTGAACACCGGGGAGCTGTTTTTT. The rearrangement links TRBV27 to TRBJ2-2; the D is unclear. Germline-derived CDR1 and CDR2 are MNHEY and SMNVEV (reference sequence). Trimming cost V 6 bases and J 1 base, with 12 bases left between them. The CDR3 contains 15 residues.

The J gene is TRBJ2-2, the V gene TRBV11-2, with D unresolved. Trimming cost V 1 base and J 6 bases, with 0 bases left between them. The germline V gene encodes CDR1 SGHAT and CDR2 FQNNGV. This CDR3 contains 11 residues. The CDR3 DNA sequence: TGTGCCAGCAGCTTAGCCGGGGAGCTGTTTTTT. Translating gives CASSLAGELFF.

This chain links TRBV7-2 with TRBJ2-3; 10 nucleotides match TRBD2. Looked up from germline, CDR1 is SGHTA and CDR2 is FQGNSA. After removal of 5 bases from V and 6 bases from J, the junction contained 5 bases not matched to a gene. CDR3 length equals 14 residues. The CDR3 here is CASSPQRGGDTQYF. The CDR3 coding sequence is TGTGCCAGCAGCCCACAGCGGGGGGGCGATACGCAGTATTTT.

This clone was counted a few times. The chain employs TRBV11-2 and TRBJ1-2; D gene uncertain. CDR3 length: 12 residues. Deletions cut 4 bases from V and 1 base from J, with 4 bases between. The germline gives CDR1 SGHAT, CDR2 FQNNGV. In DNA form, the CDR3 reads TGTGCCAGCAGCTCGGTTAACTATGGCTACACCTTC. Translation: CASSSVNYGYTF.

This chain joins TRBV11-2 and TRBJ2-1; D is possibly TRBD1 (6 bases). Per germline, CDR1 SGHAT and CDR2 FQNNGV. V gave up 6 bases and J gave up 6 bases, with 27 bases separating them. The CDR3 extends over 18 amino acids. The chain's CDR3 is CASSKQPGKGELVNEQFF. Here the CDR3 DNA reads TGTGCCAGCAGTAAACAGCCGGGGAAGGGGGAGCTCGTCAATGAGCAGTTCTTC.

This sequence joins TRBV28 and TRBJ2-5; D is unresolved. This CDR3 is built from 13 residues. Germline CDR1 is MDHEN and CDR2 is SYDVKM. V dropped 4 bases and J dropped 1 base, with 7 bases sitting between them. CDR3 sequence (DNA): TGTGCCAGCAGTTCTCCCCCCCAAGAGACCCAGTACTTC. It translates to CASSSPPQETQYF.

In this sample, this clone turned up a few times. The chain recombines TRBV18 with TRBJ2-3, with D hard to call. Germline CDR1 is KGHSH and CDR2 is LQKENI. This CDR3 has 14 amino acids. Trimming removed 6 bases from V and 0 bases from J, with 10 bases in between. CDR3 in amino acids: CASSLSPSTDTQYF. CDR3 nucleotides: TGTGCCAGCTCCCTTTCCCCTAGCACAGATACGCAGTATTTT.